What follows are 24 T cell receptor beta chains derived from one specimen sequenced in a study of blood T cell repertoires in COVID-19 (dated by TCRdb to the early 2020s). Receptor amplification or capture employed the immunoSEQ multiplex PCR assay. Imported from immuneACCESS, the table was reduced by TCRdb to in-frame sequences with V and J called. These copies leave out some clones; in studies compared against another copy, an unresolved V gene accounts for under half, and the cause of the remainder is not known. In this sample the table shows about 68,000 clones, 86% of which occur a single time. More than 8% of the sample lies in the top ten. The sequenced sample consisted of peripheral blood. Receptor source: a man between 25 and 39 years old with acute or convalescent COVID-19.

The chain combines TRBV6-2 or TRBV6-3 with TRBJ2-5, with 8 bases matching TRBD1. Trimming removed 0 bases from V and 3 bases from J; junction bases left unmatched: 3. CDR1 is MNHEY, CDR2 SVGEGT, per germline. This CDR3 spans 15 amino acids. This chain's CDR3 is CASSYSEQGEETQYF. Written as DNA, the CDR3 is TGTGCCAGCAGTTACTCGGAACAGGGGGAAGAGACCCAGTACTTC.

The chain couples TRBV4-3 to TRBJ2-7; the match to TRBD2 covers 9 bases. The J segment lost 3 bases and the V segment lost 0 bases, leaving 6 bases of the junction unmatched. The CDR3 covers 16 residues. CDR1 and CDR2 from the germline V gene are LGHNA and YSLEER. The CDR3 protein is CASSQDVRLADYEQYF. CDR3 DNA sequence: TGCGCCAGCAGCCAAGATGTGAGACTAGCGGACTACGAGCAGTACTTC.

The chain uses TRBV7-9 and TRBJ1-6; perhaps TRBD1 as D (6 bases). The CDR3 contains 15 residues. Germline-derived CDR1 and CDR2 are SEHNR and FQNEAQ (reference sequence). The V end was cut by 3 bases, the J end by 10 bases, with 16 bases between. The CDR3 bases are TGTGCCAGCAGCTTTCAGGGGCGCCTCAGGTCACCCCTCCACTTT. It encodes CASSFQGRLRSPLHF.

The genes are TRBV5-5 and TRBJ2-6; 8 bases fit TRBD1. The trim removed 2 bases at V and 1 base at J, leaving 8 bases unmatched. This CDR3 region has 18 residues. Germline assignment: CDR1 SGHKS and CDR2 YYEKEE (reference sequence). The CDR3 protein is CASSFGQGRGSGANVLTF. DNA for the CDR3: TGTGCCAGCAGCTTCGGACAGGGAAGGGGGTCTGGGGCCAACGTCCTGACTTTC.

V gene TRBV15 combines with J gene TRBJ2-1; weak D call: TRBD2 (5 bases). The germline gives CDR1 LNHNV, CDR2 YYDKDF (reference sequence). The CDR3 is 15 amino acids. The ends were cut back, 0 bases at V and 11 bases at J, with 17 bases in the middle. The CDR3 coding sequence is TGTGCCACCAGCAGAGACCTCCGGGATAGCAGAAAGCAGTTCTTC. It is translated as CATSRDLRDSRKQFF.

This clone was seen only a few times. This sequence joins TRBV5-8 and TRBJ1-5; the D gene is possibly TRBD1 (6 bases). In germline, CDR1 is SGHTS, CDR2 YDEGEE. The CDR3 covers 14 residues. V gave up 2 bases and J gave up 7 bases, with 13 bases separating them. CDR3 loop: CASSFGQKIQPQHF. Written as DNA, the CDR3 is TGTGCCAGCAGCTTCGGACAGAAGATACAGCCCCAGCATTTT.

There are a few counts of this clone. The rearrangement uses TRBV7-9 and TRBJ1-1; D perhaps matches TRBD1 (5 bases). Trimming removed 1 base at V and 5 bases at J, with 14 bases between. The CDR3 extends over 15 amino acids. Germline CDR1 is SEHNR and CDR2 is FQNEAQ (reference sequence). The CDR3 DNA reads TGTGCCAGCAGCTTAGTTCAGGGCGGCGAGACTGAAGCTTTCTTT. Translating gives CASSLVQGGETEAFF.

J is TRBJ1-1 and V is TRBV11-2; D may be TRBD1 (6 bases). The V gene's germline CDR1 is SGHAT and CDR2 FQNNGV. The V end lost 3 bases, the J end lost 10 bases, and 15 bases lay between the germline ends. The CDR3 length is 13 residues. As DNA, the CDR3 is TGTGCCAGCAGCTTGGACAGAGAACATGTAGCTTTCTTT. Its protein is CASSLDREHVAFF.

The gene calls are TRBV2 and TRBJ2-7, with D perhaps TRBD1 (6 bases). There are 15 residues in the CDR3. Trimming removed 8 bases from V and 0 bases from J, with 17 bases in between. Germline CDR1 and CDR2: SNHLY and FYNNEI. As DNA, the CDR3 is TGTGCCAGCTGCCAGGGACGGGACACCTCCTACGAGCAGTACTTC. Protein sequence: CASCQGRDTSYEQYF.

This chain links TRBV29-1 with TRBJ2-7; TRBD2 is a possible D gene (6 bases). CDR3 length: 12 amino acids. Germline lookup yields CDR1 SQVTM and CDR2 ANQGSEA. The V end was cut by 5 bases, the J end by 2 bases, with 10 bases between. CDR3 protein: CSVSEGTYEQYF. The CDR3 DNA reads TGCAGCGTTTCGGAGGGAACCTACGAGCAGTACTTC.

V is TRBV9 and J is TRBJ2-7; 10 positions agree with TRBD2. CDR1 is SGDLS, CDR2 YYNGEE, per germline. The CDR3 covers 15 residues. V trimming: 4 bases; J trimming: 2 bases; junction bases outside the gene matches: 6. Here the CDR3 DNA reads TGTGCCAGCAGCTCAACTAGCGGGGCCCCCTACGAGCAGTACTTC. Protein: CASSSTSGAPYEQYF.

This clone was observed a single time. V and J are TRBV3-1 (or the pseudogene TRBV3-2) and TRBJ2-1; TRBD2 aligns across 9 bases. Trimming cost V 4 bases and J 9 bases; bases outside gene matches: 13. CDR3 length equals 16 residues. Germline assignment: CDR1 LGHDT and CDR2 YNNKEL (reference sequence). The CDR3 loop is CASSPGMSGRGGEQFF. The CDR3 DNA sequence: TGTGCCAGCAGCCCGGGAATGAGCGGGCGGGGGGGTGAGCAGTTCTTC.

J is TRBJ2-7 and V is TRBV5-5, with D uncertain. Germline-derived CDR1 and CDR2 are SGHKS and YYEKEE (reference sequence). Trimming cost V 2 bases and J 4 bases, with 22 bases left between them. The length of the CDR3 is 17 residues. CDR3 DNA: TGTGCCAGCAGCTTAGGTCGCTCGTGGGCCGCTGCGTACGAGCAGTACTTC. Translation: CASSLGRSWAAAYEQYF.

This clone was seen a single time. The chain combines TRBV28 with TRBJ2-7, with 9 bases fitting TRBD1. There are 16 residues in the CDR3. The V gene's germline CDR1 is MDHEN and CDR2 SYDVKM. J lost 4 bases, V lost 9 bases, and 16 bases had no gene match. The CDR3 bases are TGTGCCAGTTTCCCACAGGGGGCGAGATCGTGGTACGAGCAGTACTTC. As protein: CASFPQGARSWYEQYF.

The chain employs TRBV5-1 and TRBJ2-2, with 8 bases matching TRBD2. Germline CDR1 and CDR2: SGHRS and YFSETQ. The CDR3 runs 16 residues. With 2 bases clipped from V and 3 bases from J, the junction kept 6 bases outside the gene matches. The CDR3 DNA is TGCGCCAGCAGCTTATTTAGCGGGACCCACACCGGGGAGCTGTTTTTT. This translates into CASSLFSGTHTGELFF.

V usage is TRBV2 and J usage is TRBJ2-7; 10 bases are shared with TRBD2. The CDR3 is made up of 15 amino acids. Germline-derived CDR1 and CDR2 are SNHLY and FYNNEI. Trimming removed 4 bases from V and 2 bases from J; junction bases left unmatched: 5. The CDR3 nucleotides read TGTGCCAGCAGTGCCGGACTAGCGGCCGCCTACGAGCAGTACTTC. This gives the protein CASSAGLAAAYEQYF.

The rearrangement joins TRBV5-4 to TRBJ1-2, with D perhaps matching TRBD1 (6 bases). V lost 4 bases and J lost 8, with 18 bases in between. Germline CDR1 SGHNT, CDR2 YYREEE (reference sequence). This CDR3 has 14 amino acids. In DNA form, the CDR3 reads TGTGCCAGCAGCCCCCGGGGGGGGGCCGGGGGCTACACCTTC. Translated: CASSPRGGAGGYTF.

V gene TRBV19 combines with J gene TRBJ2-1; 7 nucleotides match TRBD1. V gave up 6 bases and J gave up 5 bases; unmatched junction bases: 7. The CDR3 loop spans 14 amino acids. CDR1 LNHDA and CDR2 SQIVND come from the germline V gene (reference sequence). CDR3 DNA sequence: TGTGCCAGTAGACACAGGGGACCCCACAATGAGCAGTTCTTC. This translates into CASRHRGPHNEQFF.

The V call is TRBV5-4, the J call TRBJ1-2; 8 bases align to TRBD1. Germline CDR1 SGHNT, CDR2 YYREEE (reference sequence). J lost 8 bases, V lost 4 bases, and 13 bases had no gene match. The CDR3 spans 15 residues. CDR3 sequence (DNA): TGTGCCAGCAGCCCTTCCCCTGGGACAGGAGGAGGCTACACCTTC. It codes for CASSPSPGTGGGYTF. The whole variable domain, remainder taken from reference TRBV5-4 and TRBJ1-2, is ETGVTQSPTHLIKTRGQQVTLRCSSQSGHNTVSWYQQALGQGPQFIFQYYREEENGRGNFPPRFSGLQFPNYSSELNVNALELDDSALYLCASSPSPGTGGGYTFGSGTRLTVV.

The V and J genes are TRBV28 and TRBJ2-5; weak D call: TRBD1 (5 bases). The germline V gene has CDR1 MDHEN and CDR2 SYDVKM. The V gene lost 7 bases and the J gene lost 6 bases, with 18 bases spanning the gap. The length of the CDR3 is 14 residues. The CDR3 spells CASTSQGDGKTQYF. The DNA of the CDR3 is TGTGCCAGCACTTCCCAGGGTGACGGAAAGACCCAGTACTTC.

This chain links TRBV6-5 with TRBJ2-7; TRBD2 matches at 11 bases. This CDR3 is 14 amino acids long. V was clipped by 7 bases and J by 2 bases; unmatched bases: 4. Germline CDR1 is MNHEY and CDR2 is SVGAGI. DNA for the CDR3: TGTGCCAGCAAAAGACTAGCGGGAACCTACGAGCAGTACTTC. Translated: CASKRLAGTYEQYF.

The chain is built from TRBV5-4 and TRBJ2-2, with TRBD2 identical over 9 bases. Per the germline V gene, CDR1 is SGHNT and CDR2 is YYREEE (reference sequence). Trimming at V came to 4 bases and at J to 6 bases, leaving 7 bases not matched to a gene. This CDR3 comprises 15 residues. The chain's CDR3 is CASSPHLAGAGELFF. The CDR3 bases are TGTGCCAGCAGCCCCCACTTAGCGGGAGCCGGGGAGCTGTTTTTT.

This chain joins TRBV4-1 and TRBJ1-1; 7 nucleotides line up with TRBD1. Germline CDR1 MGHRA, CDR2 YSYEKL. V shed 2 bases and J 6 bases; nucleotides not matched to a gene: 15. The CDR3 spans 17 residues. The CDR3 is CASSQKGTGTVSPEAFF. In DNA form, the CDR3 reads TGCGCCAGCAGCCAAAAGGGTACCGGGACAGTGAGCCCTGAAGCTTTCTTT.

This clone has a handful of counts. This chain uses TRBV11-2 with TRBJ2-7; TRBD2 might be the D (7 bases). The CDR3 length is 17 residues. V lost 5 bases, J lost 4 bases, and 24 bases lay in between. Germline-derived CDR1 and CDR2 are SGHAT and FQNNGV. Here the CDR3 reads CASSLVSGGSRGYEQYF. CDR3 nucleotides: TGTGCCAGCAGCCTAGTTAGTGGGGGCTCGCGGGGGTACGAGCAGTACTTC.